Sequencing of this TCR beta chain was carried out in a study of CD8+ T cells in alopecia areata. Treatment here: oral pan-JAK inhibitor, 5-10 mg twice daily. RNA, once extracted, was reverse transcribed into cDNA for use as the sequencing template. The protocol was immunoSEQ multiplex PCR, while the TCRdb copy is restricted to in-frame clones and leaves out a portion. The table lists fewer than 250,000 clones, roughly two fifths of them singletons. Germline lookup yields CDR1 SGHRS and CDR2 YFSETQ. Trimming took 0 bases from V and 14 from J, leaving 9 bases between them. The CDR3 runs to 11 residues. The table lists this clone with a few counts.

This material consisted of CD4+ T cells sorted from blood, taken between weeks 30 and 35, from a patient treated with tofacitinib. This chain joins TRBV5-1 and TRBJ2-1, with unresolved D. The TCR sequence derives from a human donor with alopecia areata. The CDR3 here is CASSLEKTEFF. The CDR3 DNA reads as TGCGCCAGCAGCTTGGAGAAAACTGAGTTCTTC. Full variable domain (rest looked up from reference TRBV5-1 and TRBJ2-1): KAGVTQTPRYLIKTRGQQVTLSCSPISGHRSVSWYQQTPGQGLQFLFEYFSETQRNKGNFPGRFSGRQFSNSRSEMNVSTLELGDSALYLCASSLEKTEFFGPGTRLTVL.